This is a list of T cell receptor beta chains from one sample in a study of OX40 agonist ivuxolimab in advanced cancers. Measured with immunoSEQ multiplex PCR; TCRdb has only the in-frame clones, and not every one. The profile shows 65,000 to 75,000 clones, approximately 90% of them singletons. Sample: CD4+ or CD8+ T cells sorted from blood, taken in a trial of the OX40 agonist ivuxolimab. All receptors derive from an adult with an advanced solid tumor such as melanoma, head and neck, liver or kidney cancer. Each CDR3 is given with its conserved first and last residue.

V,J,CDR3
TRBV5-1,TRBJ2-2,CASSTGLALTGELFF
TRBV5-8,TRBJ2-7,CASSLFQGAKFYEQYF
TRBV7-3,TRBJ1-1,CASSSESNTEAFF
TRBV11-3,TRBJ2-3,CASSRGTSGQHGTQYF
TRBV2,TRBJ2-1,CASSDPYNEQFF
TRBV5-1,TRBJ2-6,CASRNGQGVGANVLTF
TRBV7-2,TRBJ2-3,CASSEQTSTDTQYF
TRBV19,TRBJ2-4,CASSIGGMKTVIAKNIQYF
TRBV7-3,TRBJ2-2,CASSPKARGLIGGELFF
TRBV28,TRBJ2-5,CASRGVTETQYF
TRBV6-1,TRBJ2-5,CASSDGNQETQYF
TRBV27,TRBJ1-5,CASSFQGINQPQHF
TRBV11-2,TRBJ2-7,CASSFGTGSSYEQYF
TRBV6-1,TRBJ1-5,CASRTINQPQHF
TRBV7-9,TRBJ1-5,CASSPPGGGNQPQHF
TRBV30,TRBJ1-2,CAWSGKGADGYTF